This TCR beta chain was captured by sequencing in a study of pediatric ulcerative colitis. The germline V and J ends were trimmed by 6 bases and 10 bases, with 10 bases remaining between them. The CDR3 spans 11 residues. CDR1 and CDR2 (germline): KGHSH, LQKENI. The count of this clone is one. Its target is unknown. Study results and caveats: No controls had the two rectal clonotypes shared by ulcerative colitis patients.

The assay was run at survey level. Each sample received Survey-level depth of up to 500,000 reads. Method: immunoSEQ multiplex PCR; TCRdb's copy keeps in-frame clones and lacks some. The sample holds roughly 30,000 clones, around 80% seen once. The source is a boy younger than 18 with severe ulcerative colitis. The V and J genes are TRBV18 and TRBJ2-1; no definite D call. The sample was blood. For the CDR3, the DNA is TGTGCCAGCTCCCCTGCCCAGGAGCAGTTCTTC. Protein product: CASSPAQEQFF.